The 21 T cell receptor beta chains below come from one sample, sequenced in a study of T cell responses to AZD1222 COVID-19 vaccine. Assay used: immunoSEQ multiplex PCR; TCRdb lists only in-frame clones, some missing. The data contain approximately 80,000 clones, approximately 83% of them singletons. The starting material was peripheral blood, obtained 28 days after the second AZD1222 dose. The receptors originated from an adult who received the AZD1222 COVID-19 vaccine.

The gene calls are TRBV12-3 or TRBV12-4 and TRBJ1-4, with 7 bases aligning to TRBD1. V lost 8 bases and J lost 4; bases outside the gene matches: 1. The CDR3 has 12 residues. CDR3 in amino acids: CASQGDNEKLFF. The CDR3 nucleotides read TGTGCCAGCCAGGGGGATAATGAAAAACTGTTTTTT.

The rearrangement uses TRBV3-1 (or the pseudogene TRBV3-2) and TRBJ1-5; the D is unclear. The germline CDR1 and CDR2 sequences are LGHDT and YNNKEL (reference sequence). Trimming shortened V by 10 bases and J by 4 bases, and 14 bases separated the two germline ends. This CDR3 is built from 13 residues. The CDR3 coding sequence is TGTGCCACCACTGAACAGAGAAATCAGCCCCAGCATTTT. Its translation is CATTEQRNQPQHF.

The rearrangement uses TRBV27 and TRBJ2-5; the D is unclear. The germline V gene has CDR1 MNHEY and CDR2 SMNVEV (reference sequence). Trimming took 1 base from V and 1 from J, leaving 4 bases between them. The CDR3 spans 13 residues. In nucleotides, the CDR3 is TGTGCCAGCAGTTTATTCGGCCAAGAGACCCAGTACTTC. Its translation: CASSLFGQETQYF.

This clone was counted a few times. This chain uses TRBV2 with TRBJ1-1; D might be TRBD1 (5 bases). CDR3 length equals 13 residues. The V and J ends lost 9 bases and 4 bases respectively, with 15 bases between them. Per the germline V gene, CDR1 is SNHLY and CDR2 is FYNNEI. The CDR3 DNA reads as TGTGCCAGGACACCGGGGGGGGGCACTGAAGCTTTCTTT. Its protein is CARTPGGGTEAFF.

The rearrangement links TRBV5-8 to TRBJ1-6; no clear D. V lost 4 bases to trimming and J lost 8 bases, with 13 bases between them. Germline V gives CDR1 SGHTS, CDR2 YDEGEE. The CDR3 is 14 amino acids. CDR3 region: CASSERVGHSPLHF. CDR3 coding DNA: TGTGCCAGCAGCGAACGGGTTGGCCATTCACCCCTCCACTTT.

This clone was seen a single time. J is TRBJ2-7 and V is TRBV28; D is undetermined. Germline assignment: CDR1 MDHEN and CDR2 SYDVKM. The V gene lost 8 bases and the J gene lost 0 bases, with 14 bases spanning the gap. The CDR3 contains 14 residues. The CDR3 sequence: CASGIQRFSYEQYF. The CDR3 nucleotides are TGTGCCAGCGGGATCCAGCGCTTCTCCTACGAGCAGTACTTC.

The CDR3 sequence is CASSITSGSITYEQYF. CDR3 coding DNA: TGTGCCAGCAGTATTACTAGCGGGAGTATCACCTACGAGCAGTACTTC. The rearrangement joins TRBV27 to TRBJ2-7; 11 nucleotides align to TRBD2. The CDR3 is 16 residues long. CDR1 and CDR2 (germline): MNHEY, SMNVEV (reference sequence). Trimming at V came to 5 bases and at J to 2 bases, leaving 8 bases not matched to a gene.

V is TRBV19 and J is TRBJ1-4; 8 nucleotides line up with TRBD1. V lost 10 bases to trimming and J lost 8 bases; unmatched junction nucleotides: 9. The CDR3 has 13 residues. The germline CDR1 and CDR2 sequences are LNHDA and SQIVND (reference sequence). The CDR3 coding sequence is TGTGCCACCCAGGGGGCTGGCGGGGAAAAACTGTTTTTT. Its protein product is CATQGAGGEKLFF.

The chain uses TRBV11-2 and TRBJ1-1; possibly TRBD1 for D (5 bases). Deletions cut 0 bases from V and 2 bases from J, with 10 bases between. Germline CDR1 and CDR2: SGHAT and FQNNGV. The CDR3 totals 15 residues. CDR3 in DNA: TGTGCCAGCAGCTTAGAGTGGCAGGGAAACACTGAAGCTTTCTTT. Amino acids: CASSLEWQGNTEAFF.

The CDR3 DNA follows: TGTGCCAGCAGCCAAGTCCACGGACAGGGAGCGACAGATACGCAGTATTTT. Translating gives CASSQVHGQGATDTQYF. The rearrangement joins TRBV3-1 (or the pseudogene TRBV3-2) to TRBJ2-3, with TRBD1 matching 8 bases. The CDR3 sequence is 17 residues long. The V gene's germline CDR1 is LGHDT and CDR2 YNNKEL (reference sequence). Losses at the gene ends were 1 base for V and 3 bases for J; bases not matched to a gene: 9.

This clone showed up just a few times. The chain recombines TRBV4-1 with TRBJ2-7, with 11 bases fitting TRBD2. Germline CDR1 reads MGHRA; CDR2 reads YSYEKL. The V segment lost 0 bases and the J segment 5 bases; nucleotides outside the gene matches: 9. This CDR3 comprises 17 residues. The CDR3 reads CASSQDLAGGPRNEQYF. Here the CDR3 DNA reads TGCGCCAGCAGCCAAGACCTAGCGGGAGGCCCACGGAACGAGCAGTACTTC.

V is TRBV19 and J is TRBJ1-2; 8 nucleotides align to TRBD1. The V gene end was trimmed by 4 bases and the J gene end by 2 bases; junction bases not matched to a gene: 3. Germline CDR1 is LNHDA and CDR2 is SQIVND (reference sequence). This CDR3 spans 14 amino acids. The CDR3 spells CASSKRQGNYGYTF. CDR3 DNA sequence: TGTGCCAGTAGTAAACGACAGGGGAACTATGGCTACACCTTC. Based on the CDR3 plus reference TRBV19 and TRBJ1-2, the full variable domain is DGGITQSPKYLFRKEGQNVTLSCEQNLNHDAMYWYRQDPGQGLRLIYYSQIVNDFQKGDIAEGYSVSREKKESFPLTVTSAQKNPTAFYLCASSKRQGNYGYTFGSGTRLTVV.

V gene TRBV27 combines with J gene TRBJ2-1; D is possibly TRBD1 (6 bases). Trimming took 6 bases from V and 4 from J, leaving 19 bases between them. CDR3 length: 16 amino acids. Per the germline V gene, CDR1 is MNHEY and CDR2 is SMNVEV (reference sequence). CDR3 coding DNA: TGTGCCAGCAGATCGCAAAAAACAGGGCGATACAATGAGCAGTTCTTC. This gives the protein CASRSQKTGRYNEQFF.

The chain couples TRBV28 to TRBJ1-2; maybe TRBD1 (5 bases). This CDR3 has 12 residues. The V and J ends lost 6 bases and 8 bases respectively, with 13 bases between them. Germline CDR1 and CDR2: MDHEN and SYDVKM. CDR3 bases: TGTGCCAGCAGCAGGTGGGGGGTCGGCTACACCTTC. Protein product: CASSRWGVGYTF.

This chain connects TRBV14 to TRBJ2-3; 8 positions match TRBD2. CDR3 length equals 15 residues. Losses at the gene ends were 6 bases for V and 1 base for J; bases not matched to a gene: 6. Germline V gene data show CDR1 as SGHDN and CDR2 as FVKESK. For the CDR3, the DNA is TGTGCCAGCAGTCCTACAGCGGGGGGCACAGATACGCAGTATTTT. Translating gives CASSPTAGGTDTQYF.

The CDR3 nucleotides read TGTGCCAGCAGTTTGACCCAAGAGACCCAGTACTTC. This gives the protein CASSLTQETQYF. The genes are TRBV27 and TRBJ2-5; the D is unclear. CDR1 and CDR2 (germline): MNHEY, SMNVEV (reference sequence). The CDR3 is made up of 12 amino acids. Trimming shortened V by 3 bases and J by 1 base, and 3 bases separated the two germline ends.

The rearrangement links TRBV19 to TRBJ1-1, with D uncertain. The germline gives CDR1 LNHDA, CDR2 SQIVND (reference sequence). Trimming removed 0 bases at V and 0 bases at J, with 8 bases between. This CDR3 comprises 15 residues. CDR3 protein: CASSIESSMNTEAFF. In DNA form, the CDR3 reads TGTGCCAGTAGTATAGAGAGCAGCATGAACACTGAAGCTTTCTTT.

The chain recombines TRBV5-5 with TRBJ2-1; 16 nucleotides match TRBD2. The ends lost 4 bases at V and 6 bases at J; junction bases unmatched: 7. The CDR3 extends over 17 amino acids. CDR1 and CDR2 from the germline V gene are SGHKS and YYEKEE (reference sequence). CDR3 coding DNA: TGTGCCAGCAGCCCGGCGGGACTAGCGGGGGGGGGCAATGAGCAGTTCTTC. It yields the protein CASSPAGLAGGGNEQFF.

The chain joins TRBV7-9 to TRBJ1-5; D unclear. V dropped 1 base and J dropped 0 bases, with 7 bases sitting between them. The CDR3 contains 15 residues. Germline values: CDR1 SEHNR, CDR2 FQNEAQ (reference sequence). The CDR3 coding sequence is TGTGCCAGCAGCTTAGGAGGGCCTAGCAATCAGCCCCAGCATTTT. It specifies CASSLGGPSNQPQHF.

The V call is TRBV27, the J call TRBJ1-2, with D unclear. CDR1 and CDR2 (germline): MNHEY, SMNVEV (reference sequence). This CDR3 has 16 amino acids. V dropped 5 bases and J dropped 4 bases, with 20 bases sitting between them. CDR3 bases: TGTGCCAGCAGTCTAACCTTCGGGGTGGCGGGCTATGGCTACACCTTC. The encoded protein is CASSLTFGVAGYGYTF.

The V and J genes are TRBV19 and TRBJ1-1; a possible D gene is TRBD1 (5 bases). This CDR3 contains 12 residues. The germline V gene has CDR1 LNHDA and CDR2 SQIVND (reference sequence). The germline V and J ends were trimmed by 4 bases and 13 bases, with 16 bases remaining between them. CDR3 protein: CASSTAPGGVFF. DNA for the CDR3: TGTGCCAGTAGTACAGCGCCTGGGGGAGTTTTCTTT.